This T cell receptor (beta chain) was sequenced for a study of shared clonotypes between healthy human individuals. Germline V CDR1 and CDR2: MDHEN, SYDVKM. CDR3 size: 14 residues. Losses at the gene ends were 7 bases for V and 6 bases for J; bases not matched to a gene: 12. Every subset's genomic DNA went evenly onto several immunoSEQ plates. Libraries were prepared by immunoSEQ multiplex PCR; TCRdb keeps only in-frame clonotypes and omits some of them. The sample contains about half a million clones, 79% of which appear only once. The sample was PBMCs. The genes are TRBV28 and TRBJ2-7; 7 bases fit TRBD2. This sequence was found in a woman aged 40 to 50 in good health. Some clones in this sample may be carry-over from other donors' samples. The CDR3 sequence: CASIPAGVSREQYF. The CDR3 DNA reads TGTGCCAGCATCCCCGCGGGAGTAAGCCGCGAGCAGTACTTC.